The next 28 T cell receptor beta chains were all read from a single sample in a study of T cells in Graves' hyperthyroidism and ophthalmopathy. RNA transcripts provided the source from which TCR beta CDR3 regions were amplified. HTBI primers were the set used in a first-round RT-PCR of the TCR CDR3. MiXCR, run by TCRdb on the multiplex PCR reads, gives a single entry per CDR3 protein. The sample consists of 750,000 to 950,000 distinct CDR3 sequences, about two fifths of them appearing once. The material sequenced was blood. These receptors were collected from a man between 18 and 29 years old with Graves' hyperthyroidism.

The CDR3 region has the DNA TGCGCCAGCAGCTTGTACAGGGGGCAGGCTGGGAACACTGAAGCTTTCTTT. Its translation is CASSLYRGQAGNTEAFF. The chain uses TRBV5-1 and TRBJ1-1; TRBD1 matches at 9 bases. The germline CDR1 and CDR2 sequences are SGHRS and YFSETQ. The CDR3 runs 17 residues. With 1 base clipped from V and 1 base from J, the junction kept 8 bases outside the gene matches. The full variable domain, rest sourced from reference TRBV5-1 and TRBJ1-1, is KAGVTQTPRYLIKTRGQQVTLSCSPISGHRSVSWYQQTPGQGLQFLFEYFSETQRNKGNFPGRFSGRQFSNSRSEMNVSTLELGDSALYLCASSLYRGQAGNTEAFFGQGTRLTVV.

The gene calls are TRBV7-2 and TRBJ2-2; TRBD2 agrees at 8 bases. The CDR3 contains 17 residues. Germline lookup yields CDR1 SGHTA and CDR2 FQGNSA. The trim removed 4 bases at V and 5 bases at J, leaving 12 bases unmatched. The CDR3 nucleotides read TGTGCCAGCAGCTCAGCCAGGGGACTAGGCGATACCGGGGAGCTGTTTTTT. Encoded protein: CASSSARGLGDTGELFF. Combining the CDR3 with reference TRBV7-2 and TRBJ2-2 gives the whole variable domain GAGVSQSPSNKVTEKGKDVELRCDPISGHTALYWYRQSLGQGLEFLIYFQGNSAPDKSGLPSDRFSAERTGGSVSTLTIQRTQQEDSAVYLCASSSARGLGDTGELFFGEGSRLTVL.

The V and J genes are TRBV9 and TRBJ2-7, with a tentative D call TRBD2 (6 bases). Germline V gene data show CDR1 as SGDLS and CDR2 as YYNGEE. CDR3 length: 13 amino acids. The V end lost 0 bases, the J end lost 6 bases, and 10 bases lay between the germline ends. The CDR3 DNA reads TGTGCCAGCAGCGTAGAGGGAGGTAGCGAGCAGTACTTC. Translated, it gives CASSVEGGSEQYF. The entire variable domain, with the rest obtained from reference TRBV9 and TRBJ2-7, is as follows: DSGVTQTPKHLITATGQRVTLRCSPRSGDLSVYWYQQSLDQGLQFLIQYYNGEERAKGNILERFSAQQFPDLHSELNLSSLELGDSALYFCASSVEGGSEQYFGPGTRLTVT.

The rearrangement uses TRBV12-3 or TRBV12-4 and TRBJ2-7, with D possibly matching TRBD2 (5 bases). V was clipped by 8 bases and J by 5 bases, with 19 bases between them. CDR3 length equals 14 residues. CDR3 DNA sequence: TGTGCCAGCTCACCCCGGGGATGGGAAGACGAGCAGTACTTC. As protein: CASSPRGWEDEQYF.

This rearrangement joins TRBV5-1 to TRBJ2-5; TRBD2 is a possible D gene (6 bases). The germline gives CDR1 SGHRS, CDR2 YFSETQ. V was trimmed by 5 bases and J by 2 bases, leaving 10 bases between them. CDR3 length equals 13 residues. CDR3 region: CASRGGTQETQYF. CDR3 in DNA: TGCGCCAGCAGGGGGGGTACTCAAGAGACCCAGTACTTC.

The chain employs TRBV10-3 and TRBJ1-2, with 9 bases that match TRBD1. This CDR3 has 14 amino acids. Unmatched junction bases numbered 6, after V lost 2 bases and J lost 8 bases. Per the germline V gene, CDR1 is ENHRY and CDR2 is SYGVKD. The CDR3 coding sequence is TGTGCCATCAGTGAGGTCATGGACAGGGGCGGCTACACCTTC. It codes for CAISEVMDRGGYTF.

This clonotype has ten or more counts. The chain joins TRBV2 to TRBJ2-6, with a possible D match to TRBD2 (5 bases). There are 15 residues in the CDR3. Germline CDR1 is SNHLY and CDR2 is FYNNEI. Trimming pared 6 bases from V and 1 base from J, leaving 10 bases between. CDR3 residues: CASSDRESGANVLTF. The CDR3, as DNA: TGTGCCAGCAGCGATAGGGAGTCTGGGGCCAACGTCCTGACTTTC.

J is TRBJ2-7 and V is TRBV7-2; 11 bases agree with TRBD2. Germline CDR1 reads SGHTA; CDR2 reads FQGNSA. The V gene end was trimmed by 5 bases and the J gene end by 2 bases; junction bases not matched to a gene: 8. There are 16 residues in the CDR3. CDR3 sequence reads: CASSQTTSGGPYEQYF. The CDR3 coding sequence is TGTGCCAGCAGCCAGACCACTAGCGGGGGACCCTACGAGCAGTACTTC.

This clonotype was counted many times. The chain joins TRBV10-3 to TRBJ1-2, with 7 bases aligning to TRBD1. With 0 bases clipped from V and 4 bases from J, the junction kept 5 bases outside the gene matches. Per germline, CDR1 ENHRY and CDR2 SYGVKD. This CDR3 contains 15 residues. The CDR3, as DNA: TGTGCCATCAGTGAGTCCCTACAGGGGTTCTATGGCTACACCTTC. Amino acid sequence: CAISESLQGFYGYTF.

This clonotype appeared a few times. The rearrangement joins TRBV24-1 to TRBJ2-3; D is uncertain. Trimming removed 1 base from V and 0 bases from J, with 4 bases in between. The CDR3 length is 14 residues. CDR1 and CDR2 from the germline V gene are KGHDR and SFDVKD. CDR3 loop: CATSDFPSTDTQYF. The CDR3 nucleotides read TGTGCCACCAGTGATTTCCCTAGCACAGATACGCAGTATTTT.

This chain uses TRBV13 with TRBJ2-6; 8 bases align to TRBD1. V trimming: 5 bases; J trimming: 5 bases; junction bases outside the gene matches: 14. Germline values: CDR1 PRHDT, CDR2 FYEKMQ (reference sequence). This CDR3 contains 18 residues. The CDR3 spells CASSPTGTGTLWANVLTF. Written as DNA, the CDR3 is TGTGCCAGCAGCCCGACCGGGACAGGTACCTTGTGGGCCAACGTCCTGACTTTC.

On this clonotype itself: A much bigger clone sits one base away, suggesting this may be a read error. The chain combines TRBV2 with TRBJ2-5; D is tentatively TRBD1 or TRBD2 (6 bases each). CDR1 and CDR2 (germline): SNHLY, FYNNEI. The CDR3 loop spans 15 amino acids. The CDR3 region has the DNA TGTGCCAGCAGTGAAGTGGGGGGCGGTGGAGAGGCCCAGTACTTC. Its protein is CASSEVGGGGEAQYF.

This clonotype has a count of ten or more. The rearrangement joins TRBV11-2 to TRBJ2-7; 7 positions agree with TRBD1. The trim removed 2 bases at V and 4 bases at J, leaving 2 bases unmatched. CDR1 SGHAT and CDR2 FQNNGV come from the germline V gene. CDR3 length equals 13 residues. As DNA, the CDR3 is TGTGCCAGCAGCTTACAGACAGGGTACGAGCAGTACTTC. This sequence encodes CASSLQTGYEQYF.

The chain joins TRBV10-3 to TRBJ2-3; D is unclear. The V gene lost 10 bases and the J gene lost 12 bases, with 26 bases spanning the gap. This CDR3 has 14 residues. Germline values: CDR1 ENHRY, CDR2 SYGVKD. CDR3 in DNA: TGTGCCAGCAGCACCACCGGTCCGGCCGATGGACAGTATTTT. This gives the protein CASSTTGPADGQYF.

The chain links TRBV15 to TRBJ2-2; maybe TRBD1 (5 bases). Germline V gene sequence: CDR1 LNHNV, CDR2 YYDKDF (reference sequence). The CDR3 extends over 16 amino acids. Trimming cost V 3 bases and J 1 base, with 12 bases left between them. Written as DNA, the CDR3 is TGTGCCACCAGCAGCGAAGGGGCGATGAACACCGGGGAGCTGTTTTTT. Protein sequence: CATSSEGAMNTGELFF.

The table lists this clonotype with a few counts. V and J are TRBV11-3 and TRBJ1-1; D call uncertain. Germline V gene lookup returns CDR1 SGHNT and CDR2 YENEEA. V dropped 1 base and J dropped 1 base, with 10 bases sitting between them. This CDR3 has 15 residues. The CDR3 reads CASSLVVTPNTEAFF. As DNA, the CDR3 is TGTGCCAGCAGCTTAGTAGTGACACCGAACACTGAAGCTTTCTTT.

Details on this clonotype: Germline and junction disagree at one end, which may indicate a read error. The chain uses TRBV12-3 or TRBV12-4 and TRBJ1-5; D may be TRBD1 (5 bases). This CDR3 region has 17 residues. The CDR3 bases are TGTGCCAGCAGCCAAGAAAGCTGGCATAGGGGCAATCTGCCCCAGCATTTT. It yields the protein CASSQESWHRGNLPQHF.

This clonotype was seen at least ten times. The rearrangement uses TRBV10-2 and TRBJ1-1; D is ambiguous. Trimming cost V 3 bases and J 4 bases, with 9 bases left between them. This CDR3 is built from 13 residues. The germline V gene encodes CDR1 WSHSY and CDR2 SAAADI. CDR3 region: CASSDEGSTEAFF. DNA of the CDR3: TGCGCCAGCAGTGATGAGGGATCCACTGAAGCTTTCTTT.

This chain uses TRBV29-1 with TRBJ2-5, with 8 bases fitting TRBD1. The CDR3 consists of 15 residues. With V trimmed by 4 bases and J by 3 bases, 10 bases remained unmatched. The germline V gene has CDR1 SQVTM and CDR2 ANQGSEA. The CDR3 DNA is TGCAGCGTTGTTTTGGGACAGGAACGCAAAGAGACCCAGTACTTC. This translates into CSVVLGQERKETQYF.

As to this clonotype: A read error may produce the germline difference seen at one junction end. This chain uses TRBV19 with TRBJ2-7; 9 bases agree with TRBD1. This CDR3 has 15 amino acids. Germline assignment: CDR1 LNHDA and CDR2 SQIVND (reference sequence). CDR3 residues: CASSQETGGSYEQYF. The CDR3 DNA is TGCGCCAGCAGCCAAGAGACAGGGGGCTCCTACGAGCAGTACTTC.

The sample holds many counts of this clonotype. The chain links TRBV20-1 to TRBJ1-1; possibly TRBD1 for D (5 bases). CDR3 length: 12 amino acids. The germline V gene has CDR1 DFQATT and CDR2 SNEGSKA (reference sequence). The CDR3 loop reads CSAAGGDTEAFF. CDR3 DNA sequence: TGCAGCGCCGCCGGGGGGGACACTGAAGCTTTCTTT.

This clonotype was picked up many times. The rearrangement uses TRBV2 and TRBJ1-4; 10 positions match TRBD1. Germline values: CDR1 SNHLY, CDR2 FYNNEI. After removal of 8 bases from V and 7 bases from J, the junction contained 7 bases not matched to a gene. CDR3 length: 14 amino acids. DNA of the CDR3: TGTGCCAGCCGGGACAGGGGTTGGGGTGAAAAACTGTTTTTT. It is translated as CASRDRGWGEKLFF.

This chain uses TRBV29-1 with TRBJ2-6; 10 nucleotides match TRBD1. The trim removed 6 bases at V and 1 base at J, leaving 3 bases unmatched. Germline CDR1 and CDR2: SQVTM and ANQGSEA. This CDR3 has 15 amino acids. CDR3 sequence reads: CSVTGGESGANVLTF. The CDR3 nucleotides are TGCAGCGTGACAGGGGGCGAGTCTGGGGCCAACGTCCTGACTTTC.

DNA of the CDR3: TGTGCCAGCAGTTACTCCGCACCGGGACAGGGAGGATCACCCCTCCACTTT. This gives the protein CASSYSAPGQGGSPLHF. V and J are TRBV12-3 or TRBV12-4 and TRBJ1-6; 9 bases align to TRBD1. V lost 4 bases and J lost 10; bases outside the gene matches: 14. This CDR3 comprises 17 residues.

The gene calls are TRBV5-5 and TRBJ2-7; 11 bases fit TRBD2. J gave up 2 bases and V 3 bases, and 7 bases lay outside the gene matches. The CDR3 contains 16 residues. From germline, CDR1 is SGHKS and CDR2 YYEKEE (reference sequence). The CDR3 sequence is CASSSKLAGDTYEQYF. The DNA of the CDR3 is TGTGCCAGCAGCTCGAAACTAGCGGGGGATACCTACGAGCAGTACTTC.

With respect to this clonotype: A clone one base away is much larger, so this may be a read error. The V and J genes are TRBV2 and TRBJ1-1; D is ambiguous. The CDR3 has 15 amino acids. CDR1 and CDR2 (germline): SNHLY, FYNNEI. Written as DNA, the CDR3 is TGTGCCAGCAGTGATATAGAAACGGGGTGGACTGAAGATTTCTTT. Translating it yields CASSDIETGWTEDFF.

The table lists this clonotype with many counts. This chain joins TRBV11-2 and TRBJ2-7; unclear D gene. The CDR3 is made up of 12 amino acids. V was cut by 1 base and J by 5 bases, with 6 bases left in between. Germline V gene sequence: CDR1 SGHAT, CDR2 FQNNGV. The CDR3 nucleotides read TGTGCCAGCAGCTTAGGGCCGGACGAGCAGTACTTC. Its protein is CASSLGPDEQYF.

V gene TRBV5-1 combines with J gene TRBJ2-7; TRBD1 matches at 12 bases. Germline V gives CDR1 SGHRS, CDR2 YFSETQ. The CDR3 runs to 15 residues. V dropped 4 bases and J dropped 5; count of bases not matched to a gene: 7. This CDR3 reads CASSVGTGGPDEQYF. Here the CDR3 DNA reads TGCGCCAGCAGCGTCGGGACAGGGGGCCCGGACGAGCAGTACTTC.